What follows are 8 T cell receptor beta chains derived from one specimen sequenced in a study of T cell changes during pregnancy in multiple sclerosis. Here immunoSEQ multiplex PCR was the method, and the copy in TCRdb shows in-frame clones only, minus some. The sample lists around 62,000 clones, approximately 90% occurring once. The specimen comprised peripheral blood, sampled in the first trimester of pregnancy. The receptors stem from a female donor with multiple sclerosis, enrolled in a pregnancy study.

The CDR3 nucleotides read TGTGCCAGCAGTTTAAAACCCTCCGGGACAGGGTCTTACGAGCAGTACTTC. Amino acids: CASSLKPSGTGSYEQYF. This chain connects TRBV27 to TRBJ2-7, with 9 bases aligning to TRBD1. Germline CDR1 reads MNHEY; CDR2 reads SMNVEV (reference sequence). The length of the CDR3 is 17 residues. The J segment lost 4 bases and the V segment lost 2 bases, leaving 12 bases of the junction unmatched.

This sequence joins TRBV28 and TRBJ2-7; weak D call: TRBD1 (6 bases). CDR1 MDHEN and CDR2 SYDVKM come from the germline V gene. The CDR3 runs 18 residues. Trimming removed 5 bases from V and 2 bases from J, with 25 bases in between. CDR3 in DNA: TGTGCCAGCAGTAGGCAAGGGATTAACAGGGTTTGGGCCTACGAGCAGTACTTC. Translation: CASSRQGINRVWAYEQYF.

This chain uses TRBV27 with TRBJ1-1; D may be TRBD1 (6 bases). From germline, CDR1 is MNHEY and CDR2 SMNVEV (reference sequence). V lost 3 bases and J lost 5, with 16 bases in between. The CDR3 runs to 15 residues. This chain's CDR3 is CASSLAKTGRTEAFF. CDR3 DNA sequence: TGTGCCAGCAGTTTGGCAAAAACAGGGAGAACTGAAGCTTTCTTT.

V and J are TRBV4-3 and TRBJ2-7; possibly TRBD1 for D (5 bases). This CDR3 has 13 residues. The ends were cut back, 0 bases at V and 5 bases at J, with 8 bases in the middle. Germline CDR1 is LGHNA and CDR2 is YSLEER. CDR3 in amino acids: CASSQDRTNEQYF. The CDR3, as DNA: TGCGCCAGCAGCCAAGATAGGACAAACGAGCAGTACTTC.

The CDR3 region is CASSGILAAYGYTF. The CDR3 DNA reads TGTGCCAGCAGTGGTATTTTGGCCGCCTATGGCTACACCTTC. The chain uses TRBV6-1 and TRBJ1-2, with D unclear. The length of the CDR3 is 14 residues. Germline V gives CDR1 MNHNS, CDR2 SASEGT. V lost 4 bases and J 4 bases, leaving 13 bases between the germline ends.

The chain employs TRBV9 and TRBJ2-1, with unresolved D. Germline CDR1 SGDLS, CDR2 YYNGEE. Trimming cost V 0 bases and J 4 bases, with 11 bases left between them. The CDR3 spans 15 residues. CDR3 sequence reads: CASSVEKARYNEQFF. DNA for the CDR3: TGTGCCAGCAGCGTAGAAAAAGCGCGATACAATGAGCAGTTCTTC.

The chain carries TRBV11-2 and TRBJ2-7; 7 bases align to TRBD1. This CDR3 is built from 18 residues. V was clipped by 3 bases and J by 3 bases; unmatched bases: 17. Per the germline V gene, CDR1 is SGHAT and CDR2 is FQNNGV. The CDR3 loop is CASSLISRGRGQVYEQYF. The CDR3 region has the DNA TGTGCCAGCAGCTTGATTTCCCGGGGAAGGGGGCAGGTCTACGAGCAGTACTTC.

J is TRBJ2-1 and V is TRBV16; 9 nucleotides match TRBD2. Unmatched junction bases numbered 12, after V lost 0 bases and J lost 6 bases. The CDR3 contains 18 residues. Germline CDR1 KGHSY, CDR2 FQNENV. The chain's CDR3 is CASSQSYVLAGLSNEQFF. The CDR3 DNA is TGTGCCAGCAGCCAATCGTATGTACTAGCGGGCCTATCCAATGAGCAGTTCTTC.